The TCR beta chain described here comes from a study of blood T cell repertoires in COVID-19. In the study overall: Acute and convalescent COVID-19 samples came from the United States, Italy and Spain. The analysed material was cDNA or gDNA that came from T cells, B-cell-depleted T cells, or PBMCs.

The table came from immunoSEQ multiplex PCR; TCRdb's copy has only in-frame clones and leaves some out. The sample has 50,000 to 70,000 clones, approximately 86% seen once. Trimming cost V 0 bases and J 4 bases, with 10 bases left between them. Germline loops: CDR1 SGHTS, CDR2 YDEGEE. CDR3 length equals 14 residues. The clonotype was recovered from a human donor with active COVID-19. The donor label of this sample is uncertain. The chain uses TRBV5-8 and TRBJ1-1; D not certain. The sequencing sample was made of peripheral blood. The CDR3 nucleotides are TGTGCCAGCAGCTTGGGAGGGATTAGCACTGAAGCTTTCTTT. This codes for CASSLGGISTEAFF.